Listed here are 5 T cell receptor beta chains from one sample, sequenced in a study of blood T cell repertoires in COVID-19. TCRdb's copy holds only in-frame clones and misses some; the assay was immunoSEQ multiplex PCR. The sample lists about 190,000 clones, about 86% occurring once. Sequencing was performed on peripheral blood. Source of these receptors: a woman between 70 and 85 years old with COVID-19, enrolled during active disease.

The table lists this clone with a count of one. The DNA of the CDR3 is TGTGCCAGCAATGGGGAGAGCACAGATACGCAGTATTTT. Its translation: CASNGESTDTQYF. This chain joins TRBV2 and TRBJ2-3; tentative D call: TRBD2 (5 bases). Trimming took off 7 bases at V and 0 bases at J, with 8 bases between the two ends. Per germline, CDR1 SNHLY and CDR2 FYNNEI. The CDR3 has 13 amino acids.

The chain uses TRBV19 and TRBJ1-1, with 9 bases fitting TRBD1. Germline loops: CDR1 LNHDA, CDR2 SQIVND (reference sequence). With V trimmed by 4 bases and J by 3 bases, 6 bases remained unmatched. The CDR3 extends over 15 amino acids. CDR3 residues: CASSKRRQGDTEAFF. CDR3 DNA sequence: TGTGCCAGTAGTAAGCGCAGACAGGGGGACACTGAAGCTTTCTTT.

The genes are TRBV6-5 and TRBJ1-4; D is perhaps TRBD1 (5 bases). V was pared by 6 bases and J by 11 bases, with 13 bases between. This CDR3 has 12 amino acids. Germline CDR1 and CDR2: MNHEY and SVGAGI. The CDR3 DNA reads TGTGCCAGCAGCGGAGACAGCCCGAAACTGTTTTTT. Protein product: CASSGDSPKLFF.

The V gene is TRBV6-5, the J gene TRBJ1-5; perhaps TRBD1 as D (6 bases). The V end lost 0 bases, the J end lost 7 bases, and 13 bases lay between the germline ends. The CDR3 runs to 15 residues. Germline-derived CDR1 and CDR2 are MNHEY and SVGAGI. The CDR3 DNA follows: TGTGCCAGCAGTTACTCGGGCAGGGGTGGACAGCCCCAGCATTTT. Amino acids: CASSYSGRGGQPQHF.

The chain uses TRBV19 and TRBJ2-2, with TRBD1 matching 8 bases. Germline V gene sequence: CDR1 LNHDA, CDR2 SQIVND (reference sequence). Losses at the gene ends were 5 bases for V and 6 bases for J; bases not matched to a gene: 11. CDR3 length: 16 amino acids. CDR3 sequence: CASSPRGQGVAGELFF. DNA for the CDR3: TGTGCCAGTAGTCCCAGAGGACAGGGTGTGGCCGGGGAGCTGTTTTTT.